These 26 T cell receptor beta chains came from one sample sequenced in a study of blood T cells in healthy people across ages. A sample-barcoded 5' primer and a J-beta primer mix were used in a second PCR of roughly 7 to 12 cycles. TCRdb itself ran the 5' RACE reads through MiXCR, one entry per CDR3 protein. The table shows about 1.7 million distinct CDR3 sequences, with approximately 30% occurring only once. Sequencing used blood. The source is a woman aged 25 to 45 in good health.

This clonotype was seen a single time. This chain joins TRBV30 and TRBJ1-6; TRBD1 agrees at 10 bases. Trimming at V came to 5 bases and at J to 16 bases, leaving 14 bases not matched to a gene. The CDR3 has 14 residues. The germline gives CDR1 GTSNPN, CDR2 SVGIG (reference sequence). CDR3 amino acids: CAWRLDRGLPHLHF. The CDR3, as DNA: TGTGCCTGGCGACTGGACAGGGGGTTACCCCATCTCCACTTT. Using reference TRBV30 and TRBJ1-6 for the parts outside the CDR3, the full variable domain is SQTIHQWPATLVQPVGSPLSLECTVEGTSNPNLYWYRQAAGRGLQLLFYSVGIGQISSEVPQNLSASRPQDRQFILSSKKLLLSDSGFYLCAWRLDRGLPHLHFGNGTRLTVT.

Of note for this clonotype: Given a much more abundant clone one base away, this may be a read error. This chain uses TRBV7-3 with TRBJ2-5; tentative D call: TRBD2 (7 bases). CDR1 is SGHTA and CDR2 is FQGTGA in the germline V gene. The CDR3 is 15 amino acids. Between the trimmed V and J ends, which lost 5 bases and 3 bases, there was a span of 16 bases. CDR3 region: CASSLIGGTKETQYF. The DNA of the CDR3 is TGTGCCAGCAGCCTCATAGGGGGGACTAAAGAGACCCAGTACTTC. Full variable domain (outside the CDR3, taken from reference TRBV7-3 and TRBJ2-5): GAGVSQTPSNKVTEKGKYVELRCDPISGHTALYWYRQSLGQGPEFLIYFQGTGAADDSGLPNDRFFAVRPEGSVSTLKIQRTERGDSAVYLCASSLIGGTKETQYFGPGTRLLVL.

This clonotype was observed many times. The chain recombines TRBV28 with TRBJ2-4, with 10 positions matching TRBD1. Germline V gene lookup returns CDR1 MDHEN and CDR2 SYDVKM. V was pared by 8 bases and J by 7 bases, with 5 bases of the junction left unmatched. This CDR3 spans 13 amino acids. CDR3 DNA sequence: TGTGCCAGCGGACAGGGGGGTGAGAACATTCAGTACTTC. This codes for CASGQGGENIQYF.

This clonotype was found a few times. V and J are TRBV29-1 and TRBJ2-3; 9 positions match TRBD1. J lost 6 bases, V lost 4 bases, and 8 bases had no gene match. The CDR3 extends over 14 amino acids. In germline, CDR1 is SQVTM, CDR2 ANQGSEA. DNA of the CDR3: TGCAGCGTTGGTTTAGGGACAGGGACGGATACGCAGTATTTT. Translated: CSVGLGTGTDTQYF.

This clonotype was detected once. CDR3 coding DNA: TGTGCCAGCAGCCTGCCCGGGACAGAGTCCTACGATCAGTACTTC. It translates to CASSLPGTESYDQYF. This sequence joins TRBV7-2 and TRBJ2-4, with 7 bases matching TRBD1. V lost 5 bases, J lost 12 bases, and 16 bases stayed unmatched. There are 15 residues in the CDR3. In germline, CDR1 is SGHTA, CDR2 FQGNSA.

The chain couples TRBV3-1 to TRBJ2-1; no clear D. The V and J ends lost 0 bases and 5 bases respectively, with 5 bases between them. Germline-derived CDR1 and CDR2 are LGHDT and YNNKEL (reference sequence). CDR3 size: 13 residues. The DNA for the CDR3 is TGTGCCAGCAGCCAAGATCCCCACAATGAGCAGTTCTTC. Translation: CASSQDPHNEQFF.

The table lists this clonotype with many counts. The V gene is TRBV12-3 or TRBV12-4, the J gene TRBJ2-1; D unclear. V gave up 6 bases and J gave up 0 bases, with 27 bases separating them. The CDR3 has 20 amino acids. The CDR3 region has the DNA TGTGCCAGCAGCTCCTTCCCCGACGTAGAGCGCCCACTCTCCTACAATGAGCAGTTCTTC. Residues: CASSSFPDVERPLSYNEQFF.

This clonotype was seen at least ten times. The chain carries TRBV4-1 and TRBJ1-5; TRBD1 is a possible D gene (5 bases). Per germline, CDR1 MGHRA and CDR2 YSYEKL. Trimming took off 4 bases at V and 7 bases at J, with 20 bases between the two ends. This CDR3 is built from 16 residues. In DNA, the CDR3 is TGCGCCAGCAGCCCGGTTTGGGGGGGGACGAGCCAGCCCCAGCATTTT. It translates to CASSPVWGGTSQPQHF.

This clonotype has only a few counts. V and J are TRBV30 and TRBJ1-4; no clear D. CDR3 length: 12 residues. The V end lost 1 base, the J end lost 1 base, and 1 base lay between the germline ends. The germline V gene has CDR1 GTSNPN and CDR2 SVGIG (reference sequence). The CDR3 DNA is TGTGCCTGGAGTGGAACTAATGAAAAACTGTTTTTT. It is translated as CAWSGTNEKLFF. Based on the CDR3 plus reference TRBV30 and TRBJ1-4, the full variable domain is SQTIHQWPATLVQPVGSPLSLECTVEGTSNPNLYWYRQAAGRGLQLLFYSVGIGQISSEVPQNLSASRPQDRQFILSSKKLLLSDSGFYLCAWSGTNEKLFFGSGTQLSVL.

The V call is TRBV9, the J call TRBJ2-5; D may be TRBD2 (6 bases). V was pared by 3 bases and J by 9 bases, with 24 bases between. The germline V gene has CDR1 SGDLS and CDR2 YYNGEE. The CDR3 is 16 residues long. CDR3 bases: TGTGCCAGCAGCGCCGAAGGGAAGGTATTGTGGGAGGCCCAGTACTTC. Translation gives CASSAEGKVLWEAQYF.

Notes on this clonotype: A much larger clonotype is one base distant, so this may be a read error. V usage is TRBV5-5 and J usage is TRBJ2-1; D is perhaps TRBD1 or TRBD2 (6 bases each). The germline V and J ends were trimmed by 2 bases and 2 bases, with 11 bases remaining between them. This CDR3 contains 15 residues. Per the germline V gene, CDR1 is SGHKS and CDR2 is YYEKEE (reference sequence). The CDR3 region is CASSLRGEAYNEQFF. DNA of the CDR3: TGTGCCAGCAGCTTAAGGGGGGAGGCCTACAATGAGCAGTTCTTC.

This clonotype was found once. The V gene is TRBV7-9, the J gene TRBJ1-1; possible D gene TRBD1, 5 bases. The CDR3 is 15 residues long. Germline assignment: CDR1 SEHNR and CDR2 FQNEAQ (reference sequence). V gave up 4 bases and J gave up 1 base, with 13 bases separating them. DNA for the CDR3: TGTGCCAGCAGCTCCGCGGGACGGAAGAACACTGAAGCTTTCTTT. As protein: CASSSAGRKNTEAFF. The full variable domain, completed using reference TRBV7-9 and TRBJ1-1, is DTGVSQNPRHKITKRGQNVTFRCDPISEHNRLYWYRQTLGQGPEFLTYFQNEAQLEKSRLLSDRFSAERPKGSFSTLEIQRTEQGDSAMYLCASSSAGRKNTEAFFGQGTRLTVV.

The chain employs TRBV29-1 and TRBJ2-1; 10 bases fit TRBD2. Per the germline V gene, CDR1 is SQVTM and CDR2 is ANQGSEA. The junction had 4 bases not matched to a gene; V was cut back by 6 bases and J by 2 bases. This CDR3 comprises 14 residues. CDR3 nucleotides: TGCAGCGTCGCCGGGACTAGCGCCTACAATGAGCAGTTCTTC. Encoded protein: CSVAGTSAYNEQFF.

This clonotype was detected many times. The chain couples TRBV18 to TRBJ2-1; D not certain. Germline V CDR1 and CDR2: KGHSH, LQKENI. This CDR3 comprises 12 residues. Trimming cost V 2 bases and J 7 bases, with 6 bases left between them. CDR3 sequence reads: CASSPTTNEQFF. The CDR3 DNA is TGTGCCAGCTCACCAACTACGAATGAGCAGTTCTTC.

The rearrangement joins TRBV7-9 to TRBJ2-1; possible D gene TRBD2, 6 bases. Germline V gene sequence: CDR1 SEHNR, CDR2 FQNEAQ (reference sequence). CDR3 length: 12 residues. Trimming removed 6 bases at V and 12 bases at J, with 15 bases between. The CDR3 region is CASSRDFQGQFF. DNA of the CDR3: TGTGCCAGCAGTCGGGACTTTCAGGGGCAGTTCTTC.

The rearrangement links TRBV5-1 to TRBJ2-3, with TRBD2 matching over 9 bases. J gave up 3 bases and V 6 bases, and 8 bases lay outside the gene matches. This CDR3 spans 15 amino acids. Germline V gene data show CDR1 as SGHRS and CDR2 as YFSETQ. The CDR3 region is CASNKQAGGTDTQYF. The CDR3 DNA is TGCGCCAGCAACAAGCAAGCGGGAGGAACAGATACGCAGTATTTT.

In its sample, this clonotype was seen a few times. The V call is TRBV27, the J call TRBJ2-1; 9 bases map to TRBD2. J was trimmed by 9 bases and V by 0 bases; bases with no gene match: 3. CDR3 length: 14 residues. Germline CDR1 and CDR2: MNHEY and SMNVEV (reference sequence). The CDR3 DNA reads TGTGCCAGCAGTTTATCAGGACTAGCGTTTGAGCAGTTCTTC. Amino acid sequence: CASSLSGLAFEQFF.

Comments on this clonotype: This may arise from a read error, as a much more abundant clone is one base away. The DNA for the CDR3 is TGCAGCGTTGATCAGGACAGGCCCTCGGGCTATGGCTGCACCTTC. Translating it yields CSVDQDRPSGYGCTF. The genes are TRBV29-1 and TRBJ1-2; 7 bases are shared with TRBD1. This CDR3 is 15 amino acids long. CDR1 SQVTM and CDR2 ANQGSEA come from the germline V gene.

This clonotype has more than one count but fewer than ten. The junction departs from the called germline gene at one end, perhaps through a read error. The genes are TRBV7-9 and TRBJ1-2, with unresolved D. CDR3 length equals 16 residues. Germline V gene data show CDR1 as SEHNR and CDR2 as FQNEAQ (reference sequence). The CDR3 is CASSLGEERSTYVYTF. The CDR3 DNA reads as TGTGCCAGCAGCCTCGGGGAGGAAAGATCGACCTATGTCTACACCTTC.

This clonotype showed up many times. The chain is built from TRBV6-5 and TRBJ2-7; the D is unclear. CDR1 is MNHEY and CDR2 is SVGAGI in the germline V gene. Trimming took 10 bases from V and 7 from J, leaving 23 bases between them. The CDR3 runs 14 residues. The CDR3 is CATGVPQVGVEQYF. CDR3 nucleotides: TGTGCCACCGGAGTGCCTCAGGTTGGGGTGGAGCAGTACTTC.

This clonotype was seen repeatedly, ten times or more. This rearrangement joins TRBV28 to TRBJ2-4; no firm D call. Germline V gene lookup returns CDR1 MDHEN and CDR2 SYDVKM. Trimming shortened V by 4 bases and J by 3 bases, and 13 bases separated the two germline ends. This CDR3 is built from 15 residues. This chain's CDR3 is CASSSAELGKNIQYF. DNA of the CDR3: TGTGCCAGCAGTTCCGCCGAATTGGGCAAAAACATTCAGTACTTC.

In this sample, this clonotype turned up once. The chain links TRBV5-4 to TRBJ2-2; D unresolved. This CDR3 is built from 15 residues. Germline-derived CDR1 and CDR2 are SGHNT and YYREEE (reference sequence). With 3 bases removed from V and 1 base from J, the gap between germline ends came to 10 bases. The CDR3 here is CASSSERRNTGELFF. Here the CDR3 DNA reads TGTGCCAGCAGCTCCGAGAGGCGGAACACCGGGGAGCTGTTTTTT.

The genes are TRBV15 and TRBJ1-2; D is uncertain. Trimming cost V 1 base and J 3 bases, with 6 bases left between them. Germline CDR1 and CDR2: LNHNV and YYDKDF (reference sequence). The CDR3 loop spans 13 amino acids. The CDR3 DNA is TGTGCCACCAGCAGAGGGGGAGACTATGGCTACACCTTC. This gives the protein CATSRGGDYGYTF.

The V gene is TRBV15, the J gene TRBJ1-5; a weak D match, TRBD1 (6 bases). The germline V gene encodes CDR1 LNHNV and CDR2 YYDKDF (reference sequence). The V end was cut by 4 bases, the J end by 10 bases, with 17 bases between. The CDR3 length is 14 residues. The CDR3 nucleotides read TGTGCCACCAGCATCACGACAGGTGCGGGCCCCCAGCATTTT. It yields the protein CATSITTGAGPQHF.

This chain joins TRBV12-3 or TRBV12-4 and TRBJ1-1; possible D gene TRBD1, 5 bases. This CDR3 comprises 14 residues. Between the trimmed V and J ends, which lost 7 bases and 5 bases, there was a span of 17 bases. CDR3 DNA: TGTGCCAGCACTAGGAGACGGGGGGGGACTGAAGCTTTCTTT. Protein product: CASTRRRGGTEAFF.

The V and J genes are TRBV20-1 and TRBJ2-1; 8 positions match TRBD2. With V trimmed by 8 bases and J by 8 bases, 14 bases remained unmatched. Germline loops: CDR1 DFQATT, CDR2 SNEGSKA (reference sequence). This CDR3 contains 14 residues. The CDR3 region is CSPGKRELSDEQFF. Here the CDR3 DNA reads TGCAGTCCGGGGAAGCGGGAGTTGAGCGATGAGCAGTTCTTC.